These 10 T cell receptor beta chains originate from one sample sequenced in a study of T cells after yellow fever vaccination. TCRdb reanalysed the 5' RACE reads using MiXCR and keeps one entry per CDR3 protein. Altogether roughly 350,000 distinct CDR3 sequences are present, about 4% being singletons, with the ten largest covering roughly 25%. This sample comprised PBMCs, obtained 5 days after the yellow fever booster vaccination. The receptor source for this set is a man younger than 35 who received the YFV17D yellow fever vaccine.

This sequence joins TRBV5-1 and TRBJ2-2; D is possibly TRBD1 (6 bases). V was trimmed by 6 bases and J by 4 bases, leaving 19 bases between them. Germline V gene sequence: CDR1 SGHRS, CDR2 YFSETQ. This CDR3 comprises 16 residues. The CDR3 nucleotides read TGCGCCAGCACCCATTTAACAGGGCTGGTCACCGGGGAGCTGTTTTTT. This encodes CASTHLTGLVTGELFF.

In its sample, this clonotype was seen a few times. The V gene is TRBV23-1, the J gene TRBJ1-2; 8 positions match TRBD1. TRBV23-1 is marked as an open reading frame, function uncertain. The J segment lost 8 bases and the V segment lost 2 bases, leaving 13 bases of the junction unmatched. CDR3 length: 16 amino acids. The CDR3 reads CASSQVSPRGQEGYTF. CDR3 DNA sequence: TGCGCCAGCAGTCAAGTGAGTCCCAGGGGGCAAGAAGGCTACACCTTC.

The sample holds a few counts of this clonotype. This rearrangement joins TRBV6-5 to TRBJ1-2, with D possibly TRBD1 on 6 matching bases. Trimming pared 0 bases from V and 4 bases from J, leaving 9 bases between. The CDR3 totals 14 residues. Per the germline V gene, CDR1 is MNHEY and CDR2 is SVGAGI. CDR3 loop: CASSYSTGIYGYTF. The CDR3 DNA is TGTGCCAGCAGTTACTCTACAGGGATCTATGGCTACACCTTC.

This rearrangement joins TRBV9 to TRBJ2-3; 9 nucleotides align to TRBD2. This CDR3 comprises 16 residues. J lost 2 bases, V lost 0 bases, and 4 bases had no gene match. Germline V gene lookup returns CDR1 SGDLS and CDR2 YYNGEE. CDR3 protein: CASSVGVAGATDTQYF. The CDR3 DNA is TGTGCCAGCAGCGTAGGCGTAGCGGGGGCCACAGATACGCAGTATTTT.

The sample holds a few counts of this clonotype. The rearrangement uses TRBV6-5 and TRBJ1-3; D not certain. V was pared by 2 bases and J by 0 bases, with 14 bases between. CDR1 MNHEY and CDR2 SVGAGI come from the germline V gene. This CDR3 region has 17 residues. The CDR3 loop is CASSYGRNPLSGNTIYF. The CDR3 DNA sequence: TGTGCCAGCAGTTACGGCCGAAACCCCCTCTCTGGAAACACCATATATTTT.

This clonotype has more than one count but fewer than ten. CDR3 amino acids: CASSRDPTAKNIQYF. DNA of the CDR3: TGTGCCAGCTCACGGGACCCTACAGCCAAAAACATTCAGTACTTC. This chain uses TRBV18 with TRBJ2-4; D possibly uses TRBD1 or TRBD2 (5 bases each). V was pared by 4 bases and J by 0 bases, with 10 bases between. The CDR3 extends over 15 amino acids. Germline V CDR1 and CDR2: KGHSH, LQKENI.

This clonotype was seen ten or more times. This chain uses TRBV9 with TRBJ2-5, with D perhaps TRBD1 or TRBD2 (6 bases each). Trimming removed 0 bases at V and 5 bases at J, with 11 bases between. The CDR3 contains 14 residues. Germline values: CDR1 SGDLS, CDR2 YYNGEE. As DNA, the CDR3 is TGTGCCAGCAGCGTAGGGGGGGCTTACGAGACCCAGTACTTC. Residues: CASSVGGAYETQYF.

This clonotype has a handful of counts. The rearrangement links TRBV7-2 to TRBJ1-5, with a possible D match to TRBD1 (5 bases). The CDR3 covers 15 residues. Germline V gives CDR1 SGHTA, CDR2 FQGNSA. Trimming left V 1 base short and J 7 bases short, with 14 bases between. The CDR3 coding sequence is TGTGCCAGCAGCTTAGAGGGTGGGGCTAGGCAGCCCCAGCATTTT. Amino acids: CASSLEGGARQPQHF.

The table lists this clonotype with many counts. The CDR3 protein is CASSRRPPGAYEQYV. The DNA for the CDR3 is TGTGCCAGCAGTCGACGGCCCCCCGGAGCCTACGAGCAGTACGTC. V is TRBV6-2 or TRBV6-3 and J is TRBJ2-7; D remains ambiguous. Germline V gene lookup returns CDR1 MNHEY and CDR2 SVGEGT. V was shortened by 5 bases and J by 2 bases, with 16 bases between the two germline ends. This CDR3 spans 15 amino acids.

The chain carries TRBV12-3 or TRBV12-4 and TRBJ2-2; 8 bases match TRBD2. Trimming at V came to 4 bases and at J to 3 bases, leaving 4 bases not matched to a gene. This CDR3 contains 15 residues. In nucleotides, the CDR3 is TGTGCCAGCAGTTGGACTAGCCCGGACACCGGGGAGCTGTTTTTT. Residues: CASSWTSPDTGELFF.